The rows below give T cell receptor beta chains drawn from one sample of a study of T cells in Graves' hyperthyroidism and ophthalmopathy. TCRdb called the multiplex PCR reads again in MiXCR, with one record for every CDR3 protein. The sample holds a few hundred thousand distinct CDR3 sequences; around 20% are singletons and the top ten take around 47%. Sequenced: blood. The receptors here all came from a man aged 35 to 55 with Graves' hyperthyroidism. The CDR3 runs from the conserved cysteine through the conserved F or W. The D gene is left open where the match is weak. Clone size is stated in some rows and not others, as once, few, many or a class when expanded.

d_gene	j_gene	abundance	v_gene	CDR3nt	CDR3aa
NA	TRBJ1-1	few	TRBV7-9	TGTGCCAGCAGCTCGCGACAGAAAAGAAGGACTGAAGCTTTCTTT	CASSSRQKRRTEAFF
TRBD2	TRBJ2-3	few	TRBV2	TGTGCCAGCAGTTTAAAACTAGCGGGGGGGCAAGATACGCAGTATTTT	CASSLKLAGGQDTQYF
NA	TRBJ1-2	many	TRBV28	TGTGCCACCGCGCTTGTCCGAGGACAAGCTAACTATGGCTACACCTTC	CATALVRGQANYGYTF
TRBD1	TRBJ1-1	many	TRBV5-1	TGCGCCAGCAGCGCGCTGACAGGGTTCTCCACTGAAGCTTTCTTT	CASSALTGFSTEAFF
NA	TRBJ2-2	NA	TRBV27	TGTGCCAGCAGTTCCCGGCCTACAGGCACCGGGGGGCTGTTTTTT	CASSSRPTGTGGLFF
TRBD1	TRBJ1-5	many	TRBV2	TGTGCCAGCAGTGAAGCATTGGGACAGGCTATCAATCAGCCCCAGCATTTT	CASSEALGQAINQPQHF
TRBD1	TRBJ2-7	many	TRBV18	TGTGCCAGCTCACCTGGACAGGGGGATTCCTACGAGCAGTACTTC	CASSPGQGDSYEQYF
TRBD2	TRBJ2-2	many	TRBV7-3	TGTGCCAGCAGACCGGGGGGGAACACCGGGGAGCTGTTTTTT	CASRPGGNTGELFF
TRBD2	TRBJ2-1	many	TRBV10-2	TGCGCCAGCAGTTTAGCGGGGGGGCGCAATGAGCAGTTCTTC	CASSLAGGRNEQFF
TRBD1	TRBJ2-5	NA	TRBV9	TGTGCCAGCAGCCCCCGGGACAGGGGGGAAGAGACCCAGTACTTC	CASSPRDRGEETQYF
TRBD1	TRBJ2-5	many	TRBV7-3	TGTGCCAGCAGCTCGTTTGGGACAGGGAAGGGAGAGACCCAGTACTTC	CASSSFGTGKGETQYF
NA	TRBJ1-1	many	TRBV2	TGTGCCAGCAGTGAAGCCGGGCTACAAGCTTTCTTT	CASSEAGLQAFF
NA	TRBJ1-2	NA	TRBV5-1	TGCGCCAGCAGCAAGGTACAGGGAGACTATGGCTACACCTTC	CASSKVQGDYGYTF
TRBD1	TRBJ1-2	NA	TRBV7-2	TGTGCCAGCAGCATTTCGGACAGGATTGTTAGTGGCTACACCTTC	CASSISDRIVSGYTF
TRBD1	TRBJ2-7	NA	TRBV28	TGTGCCAGCAGTAAGCCAGGGGGTCCGAGGTACGAGCAGTACTTC	CASSKPGGPRYEQYF
NA	TRBJ2-2	many	TRBV15	TGTGCCACCAGCAGAGAACCACCCACCGGGGAGCTGTTTTTT	CATSREPPTGELFF
TRBD1	TRBJ2-2	few	TRBV7-3	TGTGCCAGCAGCTTAACAAAGACAGGGAGGAACACCGGGGAGCTGTTTTTT	CASSLTKTGRNTGELFF
NA	TRBJ1-6	many	TRBV10-1	TGCGCCAGCAGCCGACAGGATAATTCACCCCTCCACTTT	CASSRQDNSPLHF
NA	TRBJ1-1	many	TRBV20-1	TGCAGTGCTAGAGATCCGGGCAGAAACACTGAAGCTTTCTTT	CSARDPGRNTEAFF
NA	TRBJ1-2	few	TRBV7-9	TGTGCCAGCAGCTACAACTATGGCTACACCTTC	CASSYNYGYTF
NA	TRBJ1-6	NA	TRBV5-5	TGTGCCAGCAGCTTGGGCAGTGACCTCCCCCTCCACTTT	CASSLGSDLPLHF
NA	TRBJ1-6	many	TRBV3-1	TGTGCCAGCAGCCAAGAGGAATATAATTCACCCCTCCACTTT	CASSQEEYNSPLHF
TRBD2	TRBJ2-7	many	TRBV28	TGTGCCAGCAGTTTGCCCCTAGCGGGGGTAGGGGAGCAGTACTTC	CASSLPLAGVGEQYF
TRBD1	TRBJ1-5	many	TRBV10-3	TGTGCCATCAGTGTACAGGGGGCAGATCAGCCCCAGCATTTT	CAISVQGADQPQHF
NA	TRBJ2-7	NA	TRBV2	TGTGCCAGCAGTTGGGGGGGGGCCCACGAGCAGTACTTC	CASSWGGAHEQYF
TRBD2	TRBJ2-7	few	TRBV5-1	TGCGCCAGCAGCCTCGGGGAGGGCGCAGGGAACGAGCAGTACTTC	CASSLGEGAGNEQYF
NA	TRBJ1-3	NA	TRBV29-1	TGCAGCGTTTCGGCAAGTGGGGGAAACACCATATATTTT	CSVSASGGNTIYF
TRBD2	TRBJ2-2	few	TRBV2	TGTGCCAGCAGTACCGGACTAGCGGGGGGGCGCACCGGGGAGCTGTTTTTT	CASSTGLAGGRTGELFF
NA	TRBJ1-1	many	TRBV2	TGTGCCAGCAGCTACACAGGGACTGAAGCTTTCTTT	CASSYTGTEAFF
NA	TRBJ2-3	NA	TRBV6-2/TRBV6-3	TGTGCCAGCAGTTACTCAGGTACCTTGGAAGATACGCAGTATTTT	CASSYSGTLEDTQYF
NA	TRBJ2-7	many	TRBV12-3/TRBV12-4	TGTGCCAGCAGTTTCGCAGGGAACGAGCAGTACTTC	CASSFAGNEQYF
TRBD1	TRBJ1-2	many	TRBV20-1	TGCAGTGCTAGGCGGTCCCGGGACAGGGGTGGCTACACCTTC	CSARRSRDRGGYTF
TRBD1	TRBJ2-7	many	TRBV4-3	TGCGCCAGCAGCCAAATGTCAGGGGGCCCCTACGAGCAGTACTTC	CASSQMSGGPYEQYF
NA	TRBJ2-1	many	TRBV5-1	TGCGCCAGCAGCAACCTTAGCAGGGAGCAGTTCTTC	CASSNLSREQFF
NA	TRBJ2-5	many	TRBV3-1	TGTGCCAGCAGCCAAGGGGCCCAAGAGACCCAGTACTTC	CASSQGAQETQYF